This T cell receptor beta chain was sequenced during a study of lymphopenia after photon versus proton radiotherapy. Assay: immunoSEQ multiplex PCR; the TCRdb copy retains only in-frame clones and omits some. Among around 70,000 clones, approximately 91% were seen once, and the ten largest hold approximately 2.6%. V shed 1 base and J 5 bases; nucleotides not matched to a gene: 3. Germline assignment: CDR1 KGHSH and CDR2 LQKENI. This CDR3 spans 14 amino acids. Study-level results: After lymphocyte nadir, photon-treated repertoires showed oligoclonal expansion, especially CD8+ Temra. Photon-treated patients lost naive T cells and TCR diversity; proton-treated stayed stable.

Concerning this clone itself: The target antigen is unknown.

Sample: peripheral blood, taken from a patient treated with photon-based radiotherapy. The chain links TRBV18 to TRBJ2-7, with 9 nucleotides matching TRBD1. The sequence was obtained from a woman in her 70s with pancreatic cancer. CDR3 DNA sequence: TGTGCCAGCTCACCACAAGGACAGGGGCACGAGCAGTACTTC. It yields the protein CASSPQGQGHEQYF.